This T cell receptor beta chain is drawn from a study of T-cell memory formation after mild COVID-19. TCRdb processed the 5' RACE reads anew with MiXCR; each CDR3 protein has one entry. This sample has approximately 400,000 distinct CDR3 sequences; 24% occur once, and the top ten carry around 8.7%. The TCR was taken from an adult woman who had mild COVID-19 (a few samples of this study predate the infection). Cell type and time point are not known. The source material was PBMCs or a T cell subset sorted from them (not recorded which).

CDR3 in amino acids: CASSMTVYNEQFF. As DNA, the CDR3 is TGCGCCAGCAGTATGACGGTCTACAATGAGCAGTTCTTC. The rearrangement uses TRBV5-1 and TRBJ2-1, with D unclear. CDR1 SGHRS and CDR2 YFSETQ come from the germline V gene. This CDR3 has 13 amino acids. Trimming took 5 bases from V and 3 from J, leaving 9 bases between them.